One sample yielded the 25 T cell receptor beta chains listed below, sequenced in a study of CD8 T cells in Susac syndrome. The RNA, roughly 0.5 to 1 ug, was put through reverse transcription using random hexamers. TCRdb itself ran the immunoSEQ multiplex PCR reads through MiXCR, one entry per CDR3 protein. The sample has approximately 230,000 distinct CDR3 sequences, 93% seen once. Sequencing was performed on CD4+ T cells from PBMCs. The receptors stem from a human donor with multiple sclerosis.

This clonotype was seen only once. The chain uses TRBV20-1 and TRBJ2-2; D not resolved. CDR1 is DFQATT, CDR2 SNEGSKA, per germline (reference sequence). With 0 bases removed from V and 1 base from J, the gap between germline ends came to 12 bases. This CDR3 spans 16 amino acids. The DNA for the CDR3 is TGCAGTGCTAGAGATCGGGCAACAGAGAACACCGGGGAGCTGTTTTTT. Translation: CSARDRATENTGELFF.

V and J are TRBV20-1 and TRBJ1-6, with unresolved D. CDR3 length: 15 amino acids. V dropped 6 bases and J dropped 2 bases, with 14 bases sitting between them. Germline V gives CDR1 DFQATT, CDR2 SNEGSKA (reference sequence). The CDR3 DNA reads TGCAGTGCCAGAAGCGGGCTACCCTATAATTCACCCCTCCACTTT. Encoded protein: CSARSGLPYNSPLHF.

This clonotype was seen just once. This rearrangement joins TRBV27 to TRBJ2-7, with no clear D. This CDR3 contains 12 residues. Looked up from germline, CDR1 is MNHEY and CDR2 is SMNVEV (reference sequence). Trimming removed 0 bases at V and 5 bases at J, with 5 bases between. The CDR3 sequence is CASSLSGHEQYV. The CDR3 region has the DNA TGTGCCAGCAGTTTATCAGGGCACGAGCAGTACGTC.

CDR3 sequence reads: CASSTTGQINQPQHF. CDR3 in DNA: TGTGCCAGTAGTACGACGGGACAGATAAATCAGCCCCAGCATTTT. The V call is TRBV19, the J call TRBJ1-5, with TRBD1 identical over 7 bases. V dropped 4 bases and J dropped 4; count of bases not matched to a gene: 7. The germline V gene has CDR1 LNHDA and CDR2 SQIVND (reference sequence). CDR3 length: 15 residues.

This chain connects TRBV6-4 to TRBJ2-5; 8 positions match TRBD1. The CDR3 extends over 15 amino acids. Trimming cost V 5 bases and J 1 base; bases outside gene matches: 6. From germline, CDR1 is MRHNA and CDR2 SNTAGT. The CDR3 nucleotides are TGTGCCAGCAGTTTAAACAGGGGGAGCCAAGAGACCCAGTACTTC. It codes for CASSLNRGSQETQYF.

This clonotype has a single count. This chain links TRBV6-1 with TRBJ2-3, with TRBD1 matching over 7 bases. The trim removed 6 bases at V and 4 bases at J, leaving 4 bases unmatched. CDR3 length: 13 residues. Germline assignment: CDR1 MNHNS and CDR2 SASEGT. The CDR3 loop reads CASRVQGSDTQYF. In DNA, the CDR3 is TGTGCCAGCAGGGTACAGGGGTCAGATACGCAGTATTTT.

The chain has TRBV6-1 and TRBJ2-7; D gene ambiguous. This CDR3 has 12 amino acids. Per germline, CDR1 MNHNS and CDR2 SASEGT. V shed 7 bases and J shed 7 bases, with 14 bases lying between them. In DNA form, the CDR3 reads TGTGCCAGCATTTGCACACTCCAGGAGCAGTACGTC. It codes for CASICTLQEQYV.

The rearrangement joins TRBV18 to TRBJ2-6, with D tentatively TRBD1 or TRBD2 (5 bases each). V lost 2 bases and J 4 bases, leaving 9 bases between the germline ends. CDR1 KGHSH and CDR2 LQKENI come from the germline V gene. The CDR3 extends over 15 amino acids. DNA of the CDR3: TGTGCCAGCTCACCAGGGGGTATCGGGGCCAACGTCCTGACTTTC. It is translated as CASSPGGIGANVLTF.

This clonotype came up a few times. This chain joins TRBV7-9 and TRBJ1-4; D ambiguous. Deletions cut 5 bases from V and 8 bases from J, with 6 bases between. This CDR3 has 11 residues. CDR1 and CDR2 (germline): SEHNR, FQNEAQ (reference sequence). CDR3 nucleotides: TGTGCCAGCAGCCGGGAGGAAAAACTGTTTTTT. It yields the protein CASSREEKLFF. Based on the CDR3 plus reference TRBV7-9 and TRBJ1-4, the full variable domain is DTGVSQNPRHKITKRGQNVTFRCDPISEHNRLYWYRQTLGQGPEFLTYFQNEAQLEKSRLLSDRFSAERPKGSFSTLEIQRTEQGDSAMYLCASSREEKLFFGSGTQLSVL.

This chain uses TRBV10-3 with TRBJ1-6; D gene ambiguous. Germline values: CDR1 ENHRY, CDR2 SYGVKD. The CDR3 runs to 15 residues. Trimming pared 0 bases from V and 7 bases from J, leaving 10 bases between. CDR3 sequence (DNA): TGTGCCATCAGTGAGTCGAGCGGAACCAATTCACCCCTCCACTTT. This translates into CAISESSGTNSPLHF.

This clonotype was recorded a few times. The chain joins TRBV5-6 to TRBJ1-2, with a tentative D call TRBD1 (5 bases). Germline V lookup: CDR1 SGHDT, CDR2 YYEEEE. This CDR3 is 12 amino acids long. The ends were cut back, 4 bases at V and 4 bases at J, with 8 bases in the middle. CDR3 coding DNA: TGTGCCAGCAGCCAGGACACCTATGGCTACACCTTC. Amino acids: CASSQDTYGYTF.

V and J are TRBV20-1 and TRBJ2-4, with D unclear. The CDR3 spans 11 residues. Germline CDR1 and CDR2: DFQATT and SNEGSKA (reference sequence). Trimming shortened V by 3 bases and J by 6 bases, and 6 bases separated the two germline ends. The CDR3 loop is CSARQLNIQYF. CDR3 coding DNA: TGCAGTGCTAGGCAGCTAAACATTCAGTACTTC.

This chain uses TRBV19 with TRBJ1-5; 7 bases are a match to TRBD1. The CDR3 totals 16 residues. V shed 3 bases and J 4 bases; nucleotides not matched to a gene: 9. CDR1 is LNHDA and CDR2 is SQIVND in the germline V gene (reference sequence). The CDR3 loop is CASSMGYRGRNQPQHF. CDR3 nucleotide sequence: TGTGCCAGTAGTATGGGATACAGGGGTCGGAATCAGCCCCAGCATTTT.

The chain recombines TRBV5-1 with TRBJ2-3; no clear D gene. V was clipped by 4 bases and J by 2 bases, with 14 bases between them. Germline lookup yields CDR1 SGHRS and CDR2 YFSETQ. CDR3 length: 15 amino acids. The CDR3 region is CASSQTGTSTDTQYF. CDR3 DNA: TGCGCCAGCAGCCAGACGGGCACATCCACAGATACGCAGTATTTT.

This clonotype appeared once. V is TRBV2 and J is TRBJ2-2, with 10 bases that match TRBD2. Unmatched junction bases numbered 8, after V lost 4 bases and J lost 6 bases. Germline V gene lookup returns CDR1 SNHLY and CDR2 FYNNEI. The CDR3 is made up of 16 amino acids. CDR3 sequence: CASSGGSGRRAGELFF. In nucleotides, the CDR3 is TGTGCCAGCAGTGGGGGTAGCGGGAGGCGAGCCGGGGAGCTGTTTTTT.

The chain carries TRBV5-1 and TRBJ2-1; 7 positions agree with TRBD1. Per the germline V gene, CDR1 is SGHRS and CDR2 is YFSETQ. This CDR3 contains 15 residues. The V segment lost 4 bases and the J segment 1 base; nucleotides outside the gene matches: 5. The CDR3 region is CASSEGQRSYNEQFF. The CDR3 DNA sequence: TGCGCCAGCAGCGAGGGACAGAGATCCTACAATGAGCAGTTCTTC.

This chain uses TRBV5-1 with TRBJ2-7; D gene unclear. The germline V and J ends were trimmed by 4 bases and 3 bases, with 23 bases remaining between them. CDR3 length: 17 amino acids. Looked up from germline, CDR1 is SGHRS and CDR2 is YFSETQ. The CDR3 here is CASSVAGQGPRSYEQYF. The DNA of the CDR3 is TGCGCCAGCAGCGTCGCCGGGCAAGGGCCTCGGAGCTACGAGCAGTACTTC.

The rearrangement uses TRBV3-1 and TRBJ2-5, with D possibly called TRBD1 or TRBD2 (5 bases each). The CDR3 consists of 14 residues. Trimming cost V 0 bases and J 9 bases, with 14 bases left between them. CDR1 LGHDT and CDR2 YNNKEL come from the germline V gene (reference sequence). DNA of the CDR3: TGTGCCAGCAGCCAAGATCATGAGGGGCGGGCCCAGTACTTC. Translating it yields CASSQDHEGRAQYF.

J is TRBJ2-3 and V is TRBV19; tentatively, D is TRBD2 (6 bases). The CDR3 loop spans 16 amino acids. CDR1 is LNHDA, CDR2 SQIVND, per germline (reference sequence). V was trimmed by 3 bases and J by 3 bases, leaving 16 bases between them. CDR3 protein: CASSIRQGGGTDTQYF. CDR3 coding DNA: TGTGCCAGTAGTATTCGTCAGGGAGGAGGAACAGATACGCAGTATTTT.

The V and J genes are TRBV12-3 or TRBV12-4 and TRBJ1-4; D not resolved. The CDR3 consists of 15 residues. V was clipped by 6 bases and J by 10 bases, with 21 bases between them. The CDR3 DNA reads as TGTGCCAGCAGGGGCCGACCCTCAACGCGGGGAAAACTGTTTTTT. Translating it yields CASRGRPSTRGKLFF.

This chain connects TRBV7-9 to TRBJ2-5, with TRBD2 identical over 8 bases. In germline, CDR1 is SEHNR, CDR2 FQNEAQ (reference sequence). The junction had 8 bases not matched to a gene; V was cut back by 8 bases and J by 3 bases. The CDR3 extends over 14 amino acids. The CDR3 DNA is TGTGCCAGCGACCAGGGGCGGGAGGAAGAGACCCAGTACTTC. Translating it yields CASDQGREEETQYF.

The chain joins TRBV3-1 to TRBJ1-2; D is undetermined. V lost 1 base to trimming and J lost 8 bases, with 8 bases between them. The CDR3 consists of 12 residues. Germline-derived CDR1 and CDR2 are LGHDT and YNNKEL (reference sequence). The CDR3 sequence is CASSQGTAGYTF. CDR3 sequence (DNA): TGTGCCAGCAGCCAAGGCACCGCGGGCTACACCTTC. Looking up the rest from reference TRBV3-1 and TRBJ1-2 gives the full variable domain: DTAVSQTPKYLVTQMGNDKSIKCEQNLGHDTMYWYKQDSKKFLKIMFSYNNKELIINETVPNRFSPKSPDKAHLNLHINSLELGDSAVYFCASSQGTAGYTFGSGTRLTVV.

V usage is TRBV5-1 and J usage is TRBJ1-5; 10 nucleotides agree with TRBD1. Trimming removed 4 bases from V and 7 bases from J; junction bases left unmatched: 8. Germline assignment: CDR1 SGHRS and CDR2 YFSETQ. The CDR3 totals 15 residues. This chain's CDR3 is CASSLQTGGGQPQHF. CDR3 DNA sequence: TGCGCCAGCAGCCTTCAGACAGGGGGCGGGCAGCCCCAGCATTTT.

V is TRBV7-2 and J is TRBJ2-3; 10 bases map to TRBD1. CDR3 length: 15 residues. Germline V gene lookup returns CDR1 SGHTA and CDR2 FQGNSA. The J segment lost 0 bases and the V segment lost 4 bases, leaving 1 base of the junction unmatched. DNA of the CDR3: TGTGCCAGCAGCTCGGGACAGGGGAGCACAGATACGCAGTATTTT. It codes for CASSSGQGSTDTQYF. Complete variable domain (other parts from reference TRBV7-2 and TRBJ2-3): GAGVSQSPSNKVTEKGKDVELRCDPISGHTALYWYRQSLGQGLEFLIYFQGNSAPDKSGLPSDRFSAERTGGSVSTLTIQRTQQEDSAVYLCASSSGQGSTDTQYFGPGTRLTVL.

This chain links TRBV6-5 with TRBJ1-2; possible D gene TRBD1, 6 bases. Germline V CDR1 and CDR2: MNHEY, SVGAGI. This CDR3 has 12 amino acids. Trimming took off 6 bases at V and 4 bases at J, with 9 bases between the two ends. For the CDR3, the DNA is TGTGCCAGCAGGGACAGTCTCTATGGCTACACCTTC. Protein product: CASRDSLYGYTF.